This TCR beta chain was observed in a study of chemoradiotherapy in HPV16-positive cancers. This clone was detected only a few times. Its matching antigen is unknown. Data came from immunoSEQ multiplex PCR; TCRdb stores just in-frame clones and leaves some out. The sample consists of about 16,000 clones, roughly two thirds of them appearing once. Repertoires were sampled repeatedly during chemoradiotherapy. Germline CDR1 SEHNR, CDR2 FQNEAQ (reference sequence). The V gene lost 6 bases and the J gene lost 5 bases, with 17 bases spanning the gap. This CDR3 is 14 amino acids long. Study-level points and caveats: HPV-specific T cells were functionally defined from only two HPV16-positive patients. During treatment, candidate HPV-specific clones and E7-related motifs expanded in tumor.

This TCR was sampled from a human donor with HPV-associated anogenital cancer. Material: tumor tissue, obtained from a patient who underwent chemoradiotherapy. The chain combines TRBV7-9 with TRBJ2-7; D possibly uses TRBD1 or TRBD2 (6 bases each). This CDR3 reads CASSPMGGEDEQYF. The CDR3 DNA reads as TGTGCCAGCAGTCCCATGGGGGGCGAGGACGAGCAGTACTTC.